The 16 T cell receptor beta chains in this list originate from one sample, sequenced in a study of blood T cell repertoires in COVID-19. Measured with immunoSEQ multiplex PCR; TCRdb has only the in-frame clones, and not every one. Of 25,000 to 30,000 clones in the sample, roughly 83% are singletons; the top ten hold about 9.2%. Sequencing was performed on peripheral blood. The receptors shown here come from a man older than 75 with active COVID-19.

The V and J genes are TRBV5-5 and TRBJ1-2; D is ambiguous. Germline CDR1 SGHKS, CDR2 YYEKEE (reference sequence). The V gene lost 0 bases and the J gene lost 1 base, with 7 bases spanning the gap. The CDR3 has 14 residues. The CDR3 bases are TGTGCCAGCAGCTTGGCGTCGGGTAACTATGGCTACACCTTC. This gives the protein CASSLASGNYGYTF.

This clone has only one observation. The J gene is TRBJ2-3, the V gene TRBV21-1; the DNA was not compared with TRBD1, the D call given in the table. TRBV21-1 is given as a pseudogene. The CDR3 has 15 residues. The chain's CDR3 is CASSKATGFSDTQYF. The CDR3 nucleotides read TGTGCCAGCAGCAAAGCTACAGGTTTTTCAGATACGCAGTATTTT.

This clone has more than one count but fewer than ten. The genes are TRBV4-1 and TRBJ1-5, with 7 bases lining up with TRBD1. The J segment lost 5 bases and the V segment lost 5 bases, leaving 15 bases of the junction unmatched. This CDR3 comprises 17 residues. Germline CDR1 MGHRA, CDR2 YSYEKL. The CDR3 sequence: CASSFSASQGRDQPQHF. The CDR3 coding sequence is TGCGCCAGCAGCTTCTCAGCCTCACAGGGGAGAGATCAGCCCCAGCATTTT.

The table lists this clone with a few counts. The rearrangement uses TRBV16 and TRBJ2-2; D possibly corresponds to TRBD2 (5 bases). CDR3 length equals 16 residues. Trimming removed 4 bases from V and 0 bases from J, with 12 bases in between. Germline V gene lookup returns CDR1 KGHSY and CDR2 FQNENV. CDR3 nucleotide sequence: TGTGCCAGCAGCCGGACGGGAAGGGCGAACACCGGGGAGCTGTTTTTT. Translating gives CASSRTGRANTGELFF.

This chain links TRBV7-2 with TRBJ1-6; D is ambiguous. CDR1 is SGHTA and CDR2 is FQGNSA in the germline V gene. With 0 bases removed from V and 9 bases from J, the gap between germline ends came to 15 bases. CDR3 length equals 16 residues. CDR3 bases: TGTGCCAGCAGCTTAGCCGGCAGCCGGTCGGGTTCACCCCTCCACTTT. As protein: CASSLAGSRSGSPLHF.

The chain has TRBV10-3 and TRBJ2-1; the match to TRBD1 covers 8 bases. CDR3 length equals 15 residues. Trimming at V came to 3 bases and at J to 0 bases, leaving 1 base not matched to a gene. Germline lookup yields CDR1 ENHRY and CDR2 SYGVKD. CDR3 sequence reads: CAISETGGSYNEQFF. The CDR3 DNA sequence: TGTGCCATCAGTGAAACAGGGGGCTCCTACAATGAGCAGTTCTTC.

The V and J genes are TRBV5-4 and TRBJ2-5, with 7 bases fitting TRBD2. Trimming took 0 bases from V and 1 from J; bases not matched to a gene: 3. The CDR3 has 15 residues. Germline assignment: CDR1 SGHNT and CDR2 YYREEE (reference sequence). CDR3 in DNA: TGTGCCAGCAGCTTGGCCTGGGGGGGCCAAGAGACCCAGTACTTC. Translating gives CASSLAWGGQETQYF.

The CDR3 region has the DNA TGTGCCAGCAGCGTTGACACCGCACAGTTCTTC. This sequence encodes CASSVDTAQFF. This chain uses TRBV9 with TRBJ2-1; D is unresolved. The germline V and J ends were trimmed by 2 bases and 13 bases, with 10 bases remaining between them. Per the germline V gene, CDR1 is SGDLS and CDR2 is YYNGEE. The CDR3 covers 11 residues.

The chain recombines TRBV2 with TRBJ1-6; TRBD1 agrees at 11 bases. V was clipped by 7 bases and J by 8 bases; unmatched bases: 10. The CDR3 has 16 residues. The germline CDR1 and CDR2 sequences are SNHLY and FYNNEI. The DNA for the CDR3 is TGTGCCAGCAAAGAAAGGACAGGGGGCGGTTATTCACCCCTCCACTTT. Encoded protein: CASKERTGGGYSPLHF.

This rearrangement joins TRBV3-1 (or the pseudogene TRBV3-2) to TRBJ2-5, with a weak D call TRBD2 (5 bases). CDR3 size: 14 residues. Trimming shortened V by 6 bases and J by 1 base, and 12 bases separated the two germline ends. The germline V gene has CDR1 LGHDT and CDR2 YNNKEL (reference sequence). The chain's CDR3 is CASRPLGPQETQYF. CDR3 coding DNA: TGTGCCAGCAGACCACTAGGCCCCCAAGAGACCCAGTACTTC.

V and J are TRBV6-1 and TRBJ2-6, with a weak D call TRBD2 (5 bases). This CDR3 spans 18 amino acids. Germline assignment: CDR1 MNHNS and CDR2 SASEGT. Trimming removed 1 base from V and 4 bases from J, with 17 bases in between. CDR3 amino acids: CASSEERVWLSGANVLTF. The CDR3 DNA reads as TGTGCCAGCAGTGAAGAGAGGGTATGGCTTTCGGGGGCCAACGTCCTGACTTTC.

The gene calls are TRBV5-1 and TRBJ2-6; no reliable D call. The CDR3 extends over 14 amino acids. Between the trimmed V and J ends, which lost 5 bases and 0 bases, there was a span of 6 bases. In germline, CDR1 is SGHRS, CDR2 YFSETQ. The CDR3: CASRNSSGANVLTF. CDR3 nucleotides: TGCGCCAGCAGGAATAGCTCTGGGGCCAACGTCCTGACTTTC.

The chain recombines TRBV11-2 with TRBJ1-1; D possibly corresponds to TRBD1 (5 bases). V was pared by 0 bases and J by 5 bases, with 13 bases between. From germline, CDR1 is SGHAT and CDR2 FQNNGV. The length of the CDR3 is 15 residues. The CDR3 nucleotides read TGTGCCAGCAGCTTAGAAGGAGGGGTCTATACTGAAGCTTTCTTT. Protein: CASSLEGGVYTEAFF. The full variable domain, its missing parts supplied by reference TRBV11-2 and TRBJ1-1, is EAGVAQSPRYKIIEKRQSVAFWCNPISGHATLYWYQQILGQGPKLLIQFQNNGVVDDSQLPKDRFSAERLKGVDSTLKIQPAKLEDSAVYLCASSLEGGVYTEAFFGQGTRLTVV.

This clone was detected only a few times. The chain carries TRBV27 and TRBJ1-3; possibly TRBD1 for D (6 bases). The V end was cut by 2 bases, the J end by 2 bases, with 10 bases between. The CDR3 is 15 amino acids. CDR1 MNHEY and CDR2 SMNVEV come from the germline V gene (reference sequence). Here the CDR3 reads CASSLIQGTGNTIYF. The CDR3 DNA follows: TGTGCCAGCAGTTTAATACAGGGCACTGGAAACACCATATATTTT.

This chain joins TRBV3-1 (or the pseudogene TRBV3-2) and TRBJ1-2, with 12 bases aligning to TRBD1. The CDR3 is 15 amino acids. The trim removed 4 bases at V and 3 bases at J, leaving 3 bases unmatched. Germline assignment: CDR1 LGHDT and CDR2 YNNKEL (reference sequence). CDR3 in amino acids: CASSPGTGGDYGYTF. CDR3 coding DNA: TGTGCCAGCAGCCCCGGGACAGGGGGCGACTATGGCTACACCTTC.

The chain combines TRBV2 with TRBJ1-1; possible D gene TRBD1, 5 bases. Trimming stripped 6 bases from V and 1 base from J, with 9 bases between. The germline V gene encodes CDR1 SNHLY and CDR2 FYNNEI. The CDR3 is 13 amino acids. CDR3 DNA sequence: TGTGCCAGCAGGTCCCAGGGGAACACTGAAGCTTTCTTT. Translation gives CASRSQGNTEAFF.